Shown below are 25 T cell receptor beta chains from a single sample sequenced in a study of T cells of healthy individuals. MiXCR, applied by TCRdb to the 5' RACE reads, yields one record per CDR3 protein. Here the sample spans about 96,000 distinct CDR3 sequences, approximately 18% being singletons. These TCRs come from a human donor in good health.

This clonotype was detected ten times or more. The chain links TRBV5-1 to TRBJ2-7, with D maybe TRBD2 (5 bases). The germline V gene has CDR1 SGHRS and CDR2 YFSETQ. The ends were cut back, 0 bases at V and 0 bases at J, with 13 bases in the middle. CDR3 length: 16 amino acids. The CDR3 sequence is CASSLEVVGSSYEQYF. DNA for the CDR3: TGCGCCAGCAGCTTGGAGGTCGTAGGGAGCTCCTACGAGCAGTACTTC. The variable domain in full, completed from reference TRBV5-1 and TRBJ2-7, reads KAGVTQTPRYLIKTRGQQVTLSCSPISGHRSVSWYQQTPGQGLQFLFEYFSETQRNKGNFPGRFSGRQFSNSRSEMNVSTLELGDSALYLCASSLEVVGSSYEQYFGPGTRLTVT.

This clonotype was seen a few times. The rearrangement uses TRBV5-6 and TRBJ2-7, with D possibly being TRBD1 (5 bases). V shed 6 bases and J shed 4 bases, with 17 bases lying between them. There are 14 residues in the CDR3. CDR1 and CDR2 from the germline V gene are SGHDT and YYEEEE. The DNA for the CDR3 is TGTGCCAGCAACTGGGGCAGTACGGTTTACGAGCAGTACTTC. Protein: CASNWGSTVYEQYF.

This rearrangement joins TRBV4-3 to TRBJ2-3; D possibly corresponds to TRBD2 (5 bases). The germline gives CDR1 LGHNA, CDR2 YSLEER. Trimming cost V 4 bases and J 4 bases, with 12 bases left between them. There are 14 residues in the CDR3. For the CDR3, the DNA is TGCGCCAGCAGCCTACTGGCGGGTGCAGATACGCAGTATTTT. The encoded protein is CASSLLAGADTQYF.

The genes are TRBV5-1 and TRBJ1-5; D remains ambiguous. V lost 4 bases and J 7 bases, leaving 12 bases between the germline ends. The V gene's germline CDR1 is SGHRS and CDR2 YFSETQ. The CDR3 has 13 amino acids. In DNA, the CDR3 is TGCGCCAGCAGCCCCATGCCGGAACAGCCCCAGCATTTT. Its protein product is CASSPMPEQPQHF.

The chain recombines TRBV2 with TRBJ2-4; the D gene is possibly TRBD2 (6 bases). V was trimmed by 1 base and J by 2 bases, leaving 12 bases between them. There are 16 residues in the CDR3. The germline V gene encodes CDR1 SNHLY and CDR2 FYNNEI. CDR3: CASSEVAGITKNIQYF. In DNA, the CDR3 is TGTGCCAGCAGTGAAGTGGCGGGAATCACCAAAAACATTCAGTACTTC.

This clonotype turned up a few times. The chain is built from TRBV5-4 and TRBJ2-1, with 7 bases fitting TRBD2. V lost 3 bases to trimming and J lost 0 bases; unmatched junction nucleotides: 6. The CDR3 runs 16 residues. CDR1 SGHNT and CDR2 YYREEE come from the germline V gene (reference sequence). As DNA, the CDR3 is TGTGCCAGCAGCTCCTCTAGCGGCAGCTCCTACAATGAGCAGTTCTTC. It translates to CASSSSSGSSYNEQFF.

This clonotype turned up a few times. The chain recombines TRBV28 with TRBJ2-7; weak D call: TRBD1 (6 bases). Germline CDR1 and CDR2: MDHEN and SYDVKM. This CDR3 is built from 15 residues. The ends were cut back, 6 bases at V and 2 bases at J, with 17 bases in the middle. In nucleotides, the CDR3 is TGTGCCAGCAGCCCCCCCGGGACATGGACCTACGAGCAGTACTTC. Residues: CASSPPGTWTYEQYF.

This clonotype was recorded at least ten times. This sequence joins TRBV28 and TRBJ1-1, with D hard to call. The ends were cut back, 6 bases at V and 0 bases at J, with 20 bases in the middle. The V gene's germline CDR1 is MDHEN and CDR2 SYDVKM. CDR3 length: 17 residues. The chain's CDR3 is CASSHLEIMGLNTEAFF. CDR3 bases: TGTGCCAGCAGCCACTTAGAGATTATGGGCCTGAACACTGAAGCTTTCTTT.

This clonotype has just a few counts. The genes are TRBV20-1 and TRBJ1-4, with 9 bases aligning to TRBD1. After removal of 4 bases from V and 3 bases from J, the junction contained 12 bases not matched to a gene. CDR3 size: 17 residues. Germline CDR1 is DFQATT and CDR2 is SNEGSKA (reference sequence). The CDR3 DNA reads TGCAGTGCTATCGGGACAGGGCCTATTAGGTCTAATGAAAAACTGTTTTTT. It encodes CSAIGTGPIRSNEKLFF.

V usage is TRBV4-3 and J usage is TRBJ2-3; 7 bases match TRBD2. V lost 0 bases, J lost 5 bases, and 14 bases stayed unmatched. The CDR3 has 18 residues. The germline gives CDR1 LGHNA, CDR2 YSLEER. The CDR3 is CASSQDPPQRGGEDTQYF. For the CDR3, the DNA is TGCGCCAGCAGCCAAGATCCCCCCCAGCGGGGAGGCGAAGATACGCAGTATTTT.

CDR3 in DNA: TGTGCCAGCAGCCCTACACTAGCGGGAGATGATGAGCAGTTCTTC. Translation gives CASSPTLAGDDEQFF. The rearrangement joins TRBV11-2 to TRBJ2-1; 11 positions match TRBD2. The length of the CDR3 is 15 residues. Germline CDR1 is SGHAT and CDR2 is FQNNGV. J was trimmed by 8 bases and V by 5 bases; bases with no gene match: 8.

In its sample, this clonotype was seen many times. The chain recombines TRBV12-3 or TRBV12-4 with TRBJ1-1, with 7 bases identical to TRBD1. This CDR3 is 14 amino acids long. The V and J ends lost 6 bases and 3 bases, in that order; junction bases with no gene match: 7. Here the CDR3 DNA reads TGTGCCAGCAGCTACGAGACAGGGTACACTGAAGCTTTCTTT. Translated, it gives CASSYETGYTEAFF.

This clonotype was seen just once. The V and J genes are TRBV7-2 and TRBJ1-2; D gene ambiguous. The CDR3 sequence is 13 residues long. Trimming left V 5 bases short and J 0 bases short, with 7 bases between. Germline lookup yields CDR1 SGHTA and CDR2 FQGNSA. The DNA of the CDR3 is TGTGCCAGCAGCCGACCCTCTAACTATGGCTACACCTTC. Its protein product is CASSRPSNYGYTF.

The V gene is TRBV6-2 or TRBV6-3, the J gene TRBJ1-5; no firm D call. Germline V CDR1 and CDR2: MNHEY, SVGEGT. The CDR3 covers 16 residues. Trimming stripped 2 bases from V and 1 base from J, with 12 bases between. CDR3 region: CASSYPRAESNQPQHF. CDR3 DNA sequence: TGTGCCAGCAGTTACCCGCGGGCAGAAAGCAATCAGCCCCAGCATTTT.

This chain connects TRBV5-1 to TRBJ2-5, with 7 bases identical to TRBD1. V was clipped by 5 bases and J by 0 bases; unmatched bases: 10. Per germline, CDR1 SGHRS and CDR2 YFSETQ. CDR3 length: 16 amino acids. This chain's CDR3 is CASRTGVAAYQETQYF. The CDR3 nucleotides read TGCGCCAGCAGAACAGGGGTCGCCGCGTACCAAGAGACCCAGTACTTC.

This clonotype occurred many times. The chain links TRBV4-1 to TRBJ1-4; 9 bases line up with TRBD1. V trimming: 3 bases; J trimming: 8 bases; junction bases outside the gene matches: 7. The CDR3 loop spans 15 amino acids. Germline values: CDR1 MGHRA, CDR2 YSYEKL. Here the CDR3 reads CASSQRTGDGEKLFF. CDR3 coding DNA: TGCGCCAGCAGCCAGCGGACAGGGGATGGGGAAAAACTGTTTTTT.

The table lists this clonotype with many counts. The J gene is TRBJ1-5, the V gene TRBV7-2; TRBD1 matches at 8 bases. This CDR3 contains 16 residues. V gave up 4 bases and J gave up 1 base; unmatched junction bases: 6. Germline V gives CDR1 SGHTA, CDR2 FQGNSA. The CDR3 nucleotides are TGTGCCAGCAGCTCCCCAGGGGGCGGAAGCAATCAGCCCCAGCATTTT. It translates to CASSSPGGGSNQPQHF.

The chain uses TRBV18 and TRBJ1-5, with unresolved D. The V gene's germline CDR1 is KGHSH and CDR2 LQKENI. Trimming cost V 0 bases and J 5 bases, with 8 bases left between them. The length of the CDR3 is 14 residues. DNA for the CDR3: TGTGCCAGCTCACCACCGGGTAGGGATCAGCCCCAGCATTTT. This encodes CASSPPGRDQPQHF.

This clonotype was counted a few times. The CDR3 DNA is TGCGCCAGCAGCTTGGGTGGGGCAGCAATCAACTACAATGAGCAGTTCTTC. Residues: CASSLGGAAINYNEQFF. V is TRBV5-1 and J is TRBJ2-1; TRBD1 is a possible D gene (5 bases). Germline CDR1 SGHRS, CDR2 YFSETQ. V was shortened by 0 bases and J by 3 bases, with 16 bases between the two germline ends. This CDR3 region has 17 residues. Full variable domain (remainder filled in from reference TRBV5-1 and TRBJ2-1): KAGVTQTPRYLIKTRGQQVTLSCSPISGHRSVSWYQQTPGQGLQFLFEYFSETQRNKGNFPGRFSGRQFSNSRSEMNVSTLELGDSALYLCASSLGGAAINYNEQFFGPGTRLTVL.

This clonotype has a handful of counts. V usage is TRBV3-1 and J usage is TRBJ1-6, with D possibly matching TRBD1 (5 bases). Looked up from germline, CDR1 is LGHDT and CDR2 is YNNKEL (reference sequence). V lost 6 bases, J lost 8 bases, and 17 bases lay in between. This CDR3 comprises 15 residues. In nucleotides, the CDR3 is TGTGCCAGCAGTCCCGGCGGGGGTTCTTATTCACCCCTCCACTTT. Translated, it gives CASSPGGGSYSPLHF.

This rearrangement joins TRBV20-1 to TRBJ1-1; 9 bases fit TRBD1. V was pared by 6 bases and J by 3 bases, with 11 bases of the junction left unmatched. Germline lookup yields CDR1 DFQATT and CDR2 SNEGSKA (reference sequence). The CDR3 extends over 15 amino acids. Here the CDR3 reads CSAEEPGQGDTEAFF. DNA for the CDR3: TGCAGTGCGGAGGAACCGGGACAGGGTGACACTGAAGCTTTCTTT.

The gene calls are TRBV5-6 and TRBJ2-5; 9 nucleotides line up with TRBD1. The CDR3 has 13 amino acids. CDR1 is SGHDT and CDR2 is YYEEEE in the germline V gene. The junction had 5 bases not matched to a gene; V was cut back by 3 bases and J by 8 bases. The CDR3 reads CASSSTGGDTQYF. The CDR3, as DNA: TGTGCCAGCAGCTCGACAGGGGGTGACACCCAGTACTTC.

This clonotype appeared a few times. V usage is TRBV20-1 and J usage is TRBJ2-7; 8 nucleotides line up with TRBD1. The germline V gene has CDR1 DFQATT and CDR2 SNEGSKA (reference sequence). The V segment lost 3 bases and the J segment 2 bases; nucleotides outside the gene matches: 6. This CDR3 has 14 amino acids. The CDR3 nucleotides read TGCAGTGCTAGCTCTGACAGGGGAACCTACGAGCAGTACTTC. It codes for CSASSDRGTYEQYF.

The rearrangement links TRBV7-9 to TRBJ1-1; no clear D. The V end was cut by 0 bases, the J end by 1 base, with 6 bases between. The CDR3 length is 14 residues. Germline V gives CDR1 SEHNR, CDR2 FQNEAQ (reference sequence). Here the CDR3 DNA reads TGTGCCAGCAGCTTAGCATCAAGGAACACTGAAGCTTTCTTT. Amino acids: CASSLASRNTEAFF.

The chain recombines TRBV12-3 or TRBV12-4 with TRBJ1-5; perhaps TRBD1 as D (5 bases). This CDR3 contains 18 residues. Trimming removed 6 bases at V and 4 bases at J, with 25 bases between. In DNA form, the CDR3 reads TGTGCCAGCAGCGCCGGCAGTAATCCGGGGGGACGAAATCAGCCCCAGCATTTT. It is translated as CASSAGSNPGGRNQPQHF.